The present entry profiles one T cell receptor (beta chain) with its context. The data were taken from a study of blood T cell repertoires in COVID-19. The length of the CDR3 is 14 residues. The V gene end was trimmed by 3 bases and the J gene end by 5 bases; junction bases not matched to a gene: 5. CDR1 KGHSH and CDR2 LQKENI come from the germline V gene. TCRdb keeps only in-frame clones here, not all; method: immunoSEQ multiplex PCR. The data show around 150,000 clones, around nine tenths seen once. The source is a woman between 40 and 50 years old with acute or convalescent COVID-19. The material sequenced was peripheral blood. The chain employs TRBV18 and TRBJ2-5; 8 positions agree with TRBD2. CDR3 bases: TGTGCCAGCTCACCTTTTAGCGGGAAGGAGACCCAGTACTTC. Amino acid sequence: CASSPFSGKETQYF.